These 10 T cell receptor beta chains were all obtained from the same sample, sequenced in a study of T cells in Graves' hyperthyroidism and ophthalmopathy. Amplified regions were TCR beta CDR3 sequences from RNA transcripts. The HTBI primer set was used in a first-round RT-PCR of the TCR CDR3. TCRdb redid the calling of the multiplex PCR reads with MiXCR, one entry per CDR3 protein. Of 500,000 to 600,000 distinct CDR3 sequences in the sample, just under 20% are singletons; the top ten hold about 45%. What was sequenced was blood. The receptors come from a man aged 35 to 55 with Graves' ophthalmopathy.

This clonotype was counted a few times. The chain couples TRBV6-1 to TRBJ2-1; 8 nucleotides agree with TRBD2. V trimming: 7 bases; J trimming: 12 bases; junction bases outside the gene matches: 11. This CDR3 comprises 13 residues. CDR1 and CDR2 from the germline V gene are MNHNS and SASEGT. The CDR3 reads CASTPSGFSWQFF. The CDR3 nucleotides read TGTGCCAGCACCCCTAGCGGGTTTTCCTGGCAGTTCTTC.

This clonotype was detected only a few times. The V gene is TRBV15, the J gene TRBJ2-5; 8 bases align to TRBD1. Germline trimming cut 3 bases from V and 5 bases from J; bases unmatched to any gene: 11. Germline lookup yields CDR1 LNHNV and CDR2 YYDKDF (reference sequence). CDR3 length: 16 residues. CDR3 region: CATSSPGQGTMETQYF. The CDR3, as DNA: TGTGCCACCAGCAGTCCCGGACAGGGCACTATGGAGACCCAGTACTTC. The full variable domain, its missing parts supplied by reference TRBV15 and TRBJ2-5, is DAMVIQNPRYQVTQFGKPVTLSCSQTLNHNVMYWYQQKSSQAPKLLFHYYDKDFNNEADTPDNFQSRRPNTSFCFLDIRSPGLGDTAMYLCATSSPGQGTMETQYFGPGTRLLVL.

J is TRBJ2-7 and V is TRBV7-6; the D is unclear. This CDR3 is 15 amino acids long. Germline V gives CDR1 SGHVS, CDR2 FNYEAQ. V lost 3 bases and J lost 2, with 14 bases in between. The CDR3 nucleotides are TGTGCCAGCAGCTTCCGAAACACGGACGCCTACGAGCAGTACTTC. Its protein product is CASSFRNTDAYEQYF.

This clonotype has more than one count but fewer than ten. The CDR3: CASSLVSRANYEQYF. CDR3 nucleotide sequence: TGTGCCAGCAGCTTGGTATCCAGGGCAAATTACGAGCAGTACTTC. The genes are TRBV5-6 and TRBJ2-7; a weak D match, TRBD1 (5 bases). V lost 0 bases, J lost 4 bases, and 14 bases lay in between. The CDR3 is 15 amino acids. CDR1 SGHDT and CDR2 YYEEEE come from the germline V gene. The full variable domain, completed using reference TRBV5-6 and TRBJ2-7, is DAGVTQSPTHLIKTRGQQVTLRCSPKSGHDTVSWYQQALGQGPQFIFQYYEEEERQRGNFPDRFSGHQFPNYSSELNVNALLLGDSALYLCASSLVSRANYEQYFGPGTRLTVT.

The chain is built from TRBV20-1 and TRBJ2-3, with TRBD2 identical over 8 bases. V lost 5 bases to trimming and J lost 5 bases; unmatched junction nucleotides: 9. CDR1 and CDR2 (germline): DFQATT, SNEGSKA (reference sequence). The CDR3 length is 14 residues. The CDR3 DNA reads TGCAGTGCTCGGGGGGGGGATAGCGGAGATACGCAGTATTTT. Translated: CSARGGDSGDTQYF.

This clonotype appeared once. V is TRBV11-2 and J is TRBJ2-1; 13 bases are a match to TRBD2. The CDR3 consists of 18 residues. Per the germline V gene, CDR1 is SGHAT and CDR2 is FQNNGV. Trimming took 8 bases from V and 8 from J; bases not matched to a gene: 18. For the CDR3, the DNA is TGTGCCAGCGGATACCCCCCCACCGGACTAGCGGGAGTTTATGAGCAGTTCTTC. As protein: CASGYPPTGLAGVYEQFF. Full variable domain (rest looked up from reference TRBV11-2 and TRBJ2-1): EAGVAQSPRYKIIEKRQSVAFWCNPISGHATLYWYQQILGQGPKLLIQFQNNGVVDDSQLPKDRFSAERLKGVDSTLKIQPAKLEDSAVYLCASGYPPTGLAGVYEQFFGPGTRLTVL.

The chain is built from TRBV11-2 and TRBJ1-1; TRBD1 is a possible D gene (5 bases). Germline V CDR1 and CDR2: SGHAT, FQNNGV. The CDR3 loop spans 14 amino acids. Deletions cut 3 bases from V and 7 bases from J, with 15 bases between. CDR3 nucleotides: TGTGCCAGCAGCTTGGGGCTAAACACTGATGAAGCTTTCTTT. This translates into CASSLGLNTDEAFF.

The chain carries TRBV2 and TRBJ2-3; D possibly corresponds to TRBD1 (5 bases). The CDR3 consists of 15 residues. CDR1 SNHLY and CDR2 FYNNEI come from the germline V gene. Trimming removed 4 bases from V and 4 bases from J, with 15 bases in between. The CDR3 DNA is TGTGCCAGCAGTGGGGTAGGGGCGATCGCAGATACGCAGTATTTT. Amino acid sequence: CASSGVGAIADTQYF.

Ten or more counts support this clonotype. The V call is TRBV7-2, the J call TRBJ1-3; possible D gene TRBD1, 6 bases. The V gene's germline CDR1 is SGHTA and CDR2 FQGNSA. V shed 5 bases and J shed 8 bases, with 16 bases lying between them. The CDR3 has 14 amino acids. The CDR3 DNA reads as TGTGCCAGCAGCGCGACGGGGGCGTTGGACACCATATATTTT. It codes for CASSATGALDTIYF.

This clonotype appeared many times. The chain uses TRBV12-3 or TRBV12-4 and TRBJ2-1, with 7 bases lining up with TRBD1. V trimming: 5 bases; J trimming: 5 bases; junction bases outside the gene matches: 12. The CDR3 has 16 residues. CDR3 residues: CASSPWDRKMHNEQFF. CDR3 DNA: TGTGCCAGCAGTCCATGGGACAGAAAGATGCACAATGAGCAGTTCTTC.